Following are 20 T cell receptor beta chains from one sample sequenced in a study of CD8 T cells in ankylosing spondylitis. Regarding the study as a whole: Seemingly characteristic of ankylosing spondylitis blood was a TCR beta motif consisting of about 8 highly homologous variants.

These receptors are not linked to any known antigen. MiXCR, run by TCRdb on the 5' RACE reads, gives a single entry per CDR3 protein. This sample has a few hundred thousand distinct CDR3 sequences, with around 8% found just once. What was sequenced was blood, either unsorted or a sorted T cell fraction (not recorded which). The receptors were gathered from a male donor with ankylosing spondylitis.

This clonotype has at least ten counts. V gene TRBV10-3 combines with J gene TRBJ1-2, with 7 bases identical to TRBD1. Trimming removed 4 bases from V and 8 bases from J; junction bases left unmatched: 7. From germline, CDR1 is ENHRY and CDR2 SYGVKD. This CDR3 is 13 amino acids long. CDR3 bases: TGTGCCATCAGTGTCGACAGGGCTGGCGGCTACACCTTC. Translation gives CAISVDRAGGYTF.

This clonotype was counted at least ten times. The chain links TRBV28 to TRBJ1-6, with no clear D. The germline gives CDR1 MDHEN, CDR2 SYDVKM. This CDR3 is built from 16 residues. V lost 3 bases to trimming and J lost 12 bases, with 21 bases between them. The DNA for the CDR3 is TGTGCCAGCAGTTTTCCCCCATACGGCGGTGGTAGACCCCTCCACTTT. This encodes CASSFPPYGGGRPLHF. The whole variable domain, filled in from reference TRBV28 and TRBJ1-6, reads DVKVTQSSRYLVKRTGEKVFLECVQDMDHENMFWYRQDPGLGLRLIYFSYDVKMKEKGDIPEGYSVSREKKERFSLILESASTNQTSMYLCASSFPPYGGGRPLHFGNGTRLTVT.

This clonotype turned up a few times. The rearrangement links TRBV7-9 to TRBJ2-7, with D perhaps TRBD1 (6 bases). The V gene's germline CDR1 is SEHNR and CDR2 FQNEAQ (reference sequence). CDR3 length: 12 amino acids. V was shortened by 8 bases and J by 6 bases, with 14 bases between the two germline ends. CDR3 in DNA: TGTGCCAGCGGTAAGGGACAAGTCGAGCAGTACTTC. Translated, it gives CASGKGQVEQYF.

This clonotype was counted ten times or more. The rearrangement uses TRBV6-1 and TRBJ1-6; D remains unclear. Germline values: CDR1 MNHNS, CDR2 SASEGT. Trimming cost V 5 bases and J 4 bases, with 6 bases left between them. The CDR3 is made up of 13 amino acids. As DNA, the CDR3 is TGTGCCAGCAGTACGGCATATAATTCACCCCTCCACTTT. Translating it yields CASSTAYNSPLHF.

This clonotype was observed a handful of times. The V gene is TRBV2, the J gene TRBJ2-5; either TRBD1 or TRBD2 may supply D (7 bases each). Trimming took off 8 bases at V and 2 bases at J, with 12 bases between the two ends. The germline CDR1 and CDR2 sequences are SNHLY and FYNNEI. The CDR3 extends over 13 amino acids. CDR3 protein: CASQGGRQETQYF. The CDR3 DNA follows: TGTGCCAGCCAGGGGGGGCGTCAAGAGACCCAGTACTTC.

This clonotype was observed a few times. The chain combines TRBV30 with TRBJ2-1, with 9 bases that match TRBD2. J gave up 15 bases and V 2 bases, and 8 bases lay outside the gene matches. The CDR3 spans 12 residues. The germline CDR1 and CDR2 sequences are GTSNPN and SVGIG (reference sequence). The chain's CDR3 is CAWSIIAGEVFF. The DNA of the CDR3 is TGTGCCTGGAGTATAATAGCGGGAGAGGTGTTCTTC. The full variable domain, completed using reference TRBV30 and TRBJ2-1, is SQTIHQWPATLVQPVGSPLSLECTVEGTSNPNLYWYRQAAGRGLQLLFYSVGIGQISSEVPQNLSASRPQDRQFILSSKKLLLSDSGFYLCAWSIIAGEVFFGPGTRLTVL.

V usage is TRBV6-2 or TRBV6-3 and J usage is TRBJ2-5; 10 bases match TRBD2. CDR3 length: 16 residues. V lost 6 bases and J lost 1; bases outside the gene matches: 8. Germline V gene data show CDR1 as MNHEY and CDR2 as SVGEGT. CDR3 nucleotides: TGTGCCAGCAGAACCGGGACTAGCGTTACCCAAGAGACCCAGTACTTC. It encodes CASRTGTSVTQETQYF.

The sample holds one count of this clonotype. V is TRBV7-2 and J is TRBJ2-7; no clear D. Trimming removed 3 bases at V and 1 base at J, with 10 bases between. The CDR3 extends over 14 amino acids. Germline CDR1 reads SGHTA; CDR2 reads FQGNSA. The CDR3 DNA is TGTGCCAGCAGCTTTTCTTCGTTTTCCTACGAGCAGTACTTC. It is translated as CASSFSSFSYEQYF.

The chain has TRBV5-1 and TRBJ2-1; perhaps TRBD1 as D (6 bases). The CDR3 totals 15 residues. V lost 1 base and J 1 base, leaving 9 bases between the germline ends. Germline V CDR1 and CDR2: SGHRS, YFSETQ. The DNA of the CDR3 is TGCGCCAGCAGCTTGACAGGGTTGTCCTACAATGAGCAGTTCTTC. It codes for CASSLTGLSYNEQFF.

The chain recombines TRBV20-1 with TRBJ1-1; D gene unclear. V was cut by 4 bases and J by 4 bases, with 10 bases left in between. From germline, CDR1 is DFQATT and CDR2 SNEGSKA (reference sequence). The CDR3 is made up of 12 amino acids. The CDR3 protein is CSATDPRTEAFF. CDR3 nucleotide sequence: TGCAGTGCTACAGACCCCCGCACTGAAGCTTTCTTT.

This clonotype occurred a few times. The chain couples TRBV20-1 to TRBJ2-5; 11 bases line up with TRBD2. The CDR3 spans 16 residues. V lost 3 bases, J lost 0 bases, and 6 bases stayed unmatched. CDR1 is DFQATT and CDR2 is SNEGSKA in the germline V gene (reference sequence). CDR3 amino acids: CSASSGRARYQETQYF. The DNA for the CDR3 is TGCAGTGCTAGTAGCGGGAGGGCCAGGTACCAAGAGACCCAGTACTTC.

The V call is TRBV5-1, the J call TRBJ2-5; 7 nucleotides line up with TRBD2. The CDR3 sequence is 13 residues long. CDR1 SGHRS and CDR2 YFSETQ come from the germline V gene. V lost 4 bases to trimming and J lost 4 bases; unmatched junction nucleotides: 4. CDR3 DNA sequence: TGCGCCAGCAGCCGACCTAGCGGAGAGACCCAGTACTTC. Residues: CASSRPSGETQYF. Combining the CDR3 with reference TRBV5-1 and TRBJ2-5 gives the whole variable domain KAGVTQTPRYLIKTRGQQVTLSCSPISGHRSVSWYQQTPGQGLQFLFEYFSETQRNKGNFPGRFSGRQFSNSRSEMNVSTLELGDSALYLCASSRPSGETQYFGPGTRLLVL.

The gene calls are TRBV5-5 and TRBJ2-7; D gene ambiguous. Looked up from germline, CDR1 is SGHKS and CDR2 is YYEKEE (reference sequence). V was cut by 2 bases and J by 4 bases, with 13 bases left in between. CDR3 size: 14 residues. The CDR3 DNA is TGTGCCAGCAGCTTTTTAGGAGATTCGTACGAGCAGTACTTC. Its protein product is CASSFLGDSYEQYF.

At least ten counts were recorded for this clonotype. The V and J genes are TRBV3-1 and TRBJ2-7; the match to TRBD2 covers 10 bases. This CDR3 has 15 residues. The junction had 6 bases not matched to a gene; V was cut back by 1 base and J by 6 bases. Germline V gene data show CDR1 as LGHDT and CDR2 as YNNKEL (reference sequence). CDR3 region: CASSQGLSGRAEQYF. CDR3 DNA: TGTGCCAGCAGCCAAGGTCTCAGCGGGAGGGCCGAGCAGTACTTC.

This clonotype was detected many times. This chain connects TRBV4-1 to TRBJ2-2; no clear D. CDR1 and CDR2 from the germline V gene are MGHRA and YSYEKL. The CDR3 is 14 amino acids. V gave up 1 base and J gave up 7 bases, with 10 bases separating them. CDR3 DNA: TGCGCCAGCAGCCAAGTAATGACCGGCGGGGAGCTGTTTTTT. Translation gives CASSQVMTGGELFF.

The rearrangement links TRBV28 to TRBJ1-6; the D is unclear. Trimming shortened V by 7 bases and J by 8 bases, and 15 bases separated the two germline ends. Per germline, CDR1 MDHEN and CDR2 SYDVKM. CDR3 length: 14 amino acids. Here the CDR3 DNA reads TGTGCCAGCACACCACGATCCCGGGATTCACCCCTCCACTTT. It codes for CASTPRSRDSPLHF.

The J gene is TRBJ2-1, the V gene TRBV25-1, with 7 bases lining up with TRBD2. CDR3 length: 23 residues. V shed 9 bases and J 9 bases; nucleotides not matched to a gene: 41. Germline CDR1 MGHDK, CDR2 SYGVNS. The CDR3 sequence is CASPFWGLSPRTSSVYLAGEQFF. The CDR3 nucleotides read TGTGCCAGTCCCTTTTGGGGACTCTCACCCAGGACTAGTTCTGTTTATCTGGCGGGTGAGCAGTTCTTC.

This clonotype was observed many times. The CDR3 region has the DNA TGTGCCAGCAGCTTTGGGGGGGTAAACCCTCATGAGCAGTTCTTC. It encodes CASSFGGVNPHEQFF. The chain carries TRBV7-3 and TRBJ2-1; 7 bases align to TRBD2. This CDR3 is 15 amino acids long. Per the germline V gene, CDR1 is SGHTA and CDR2 is FQGTGA. V was clipped by 3 bases and J by 8 bases; unmatched bases: 10. Complete variable domain (other parts from reference TRBV7-3 and TRBJ2-1): GAGVSQTPSNKVTEKGKYVELRCDPISGHTALYWYRQSLGQGPEFLIYFQGTGAADDSGLPNDRFFAVRPEGSVSTLKIQRTERGDSAVYLCASSFGGVNPHEQFFGPGTRLTVL.

The rearrangement uses TRBV12-3 or TRBV12-4 and TRBJ1-1, with unresolved D. With 5 bases removed from V and 3 bases from J, the gap between germline ends came to 10 bases. The CDR3 has 13 amino acids. The CDR3 spells CASSQSRDTEAFF. CDR3 in DNA: TGTGCCAGCAGTCAATCGCGGGACACTGAAGCTTTCTTT.

The chain is built from TRBV11-1 and TRBJ2-3; 9 bases agree with TRBD2. This CDR3 region has 15 residues. V dropped 5 bases and J dropped 3; count of bases not matched to a gene: 6. Looked up from germline, CDR1 is SGHAT and CDR2 is FQDESV (reference sequence). CDR3 DNA: TGTGCCAGCAGCAAGACTAGCGGACCTACAGATACGCAGTATTTT. This translates into CASSKTSGPTDTQYF.